This is a list of T cell receptor beta chains from one sample in a study of PD-1 blockade in classical Hodgkin lymphoma. Only in-frame clones appear in the TCRdb table, and some are missing; sequencing was by immunoSEQ multiplex PCR. The table records about 22,000 clones, almost 70% of them present only once. The sample was peripheral blood mononuclear cells (PBMCs), taken at baseline. All receptors come from a human donor with classical Hodgkin lymphoma. CDR3s include the opening cysteine and the closing phenylalanine or tryptophan. The order of the fields is V gene, J gene, D gene, clone size, CDR3 DNA, CDR3 protein. The D gene is left open where the match is weak. Clone sizes are given selectively: once, few, many, or a class where the clone is expanded.

>TRBV11-1|TRBJ2-1|NA|few
TGTGCCAGCAGCTTTGTGAGCGGATACTACAATGAGCAGTTCTTC
CASSFVSGYYNEQFF
>TRBV29-1|TRBJ2-5|NA|NA
TGCAGCGTTGCCGAGGGGTCTATAGAGACCCAGTACTTC
CSVAEGSIETQYF
>TRBV7-2|TRBJ1-5|NA|NA
TGTGCCAGCAGCAATCGACAGGCTTCTAGCAATCAGCCCCAGCATTTT
CASSNRQASSNQPQHF
>TRBV5-1|TRBJ2-3|NA|NA
TGCGCCAGCAGCTACAGGGGGGGTTACCAAGATACGCAGTATTTT
CASSYRGGYQDTQYF
>TRBV4-3|TRBJ2-7|NA|NA
TGCGCCAGCAGCCAAGCTTTTTCAGGGGAGCTAGTCTACGAGCAGTACTTC
CASSQAFSGELVYEQYF
>TRBV6-6|TRBJ2-1|NA|NA
TGTGCCAGCAGCCCCGGGGCTGTGGAGCAGTTCTTC
CASSPGAVEQFF
>TRBV5-1|TRBJ1-6|TRBD1|NA
TGCGCCAGCAGCTTGGCCCGGGACAGGGTTTCACCCCTCCACTTT
CASSLARDRVSPLHF
>TRBV19|TRBJ1-2|NA|NA
TGTGCCAGTAGTGTCTTGGGCCTTGCAAATGGCTACACCTTC
CASSVLGLANGYTF
>TRBV25-1|TRBJ2-2|NA|NA
TGTGCCAGTGGGGGCGGGGTCGGGGAGCTGTTTTTT
CASGGGVGELFF
>TRBV6-5|TRBJ2-5|NA|NA
TGTGCCAGCATCCCCGGGTTCTGGCAAGAGACCCAGTACTTC
CASIPGFWQETQYF
>TRBV5-6|TRBJ1-5|TRBD1|NA
TGTGCCAGCAGCTCCCTGACCGGGACAGAGGGGTATCAGCCCCAGCATTTT
CASSSLTGTEGYQPQHF
>TRBV9|TRBJ2-5|NA|NA
TGTGCCAGCAGCCCATTCGTGGGGGCCGGAGAGGAGACCCAGTACTTC
CASSPFVGAGEETQYF
>TRBV13|TRBJ2-2|TRBD1|NA
TGTGCCAGCAGCCTTAGGACAGGGGGTTACACCGGGGAGCTGTTTTTT
CASSLRTGGYTGELFF
>TRBV19|TRBJ2-7|TRBD2|NA
TGTGCCAGTAGTATCTCGGGAGGTCGCCCCTACGAGCAGTACTTC
CASSISGGRPYEQYF
>TRBV11-2|TRBJ2-3|NA|few
TGTGCCAGTAGCCCCCCCGAAGAGGGCGCGACGCAGTATTTT
CASSPPEEGATQYF
>TRBV30|TRBJ2-7|NA|once
NA
CAWSVGAGTGKYF
>TRBV7-3|TRBJ1-1|NA|medium-sized
TGTGCCAGCAGCTTGACGTCGGGTAACACTGAAGCTTTCTTT
CASSLTSGNTEAFF
>TRBV4-1|TRBJ1-1|NA|once
TGCGCCAGCAGCCAGATCGTGGGGGGGACTGAAGCTTTCTTT
CASSQIVGGTEAFF
>TRBV6-6|TRBJ2-1|NA|NA
TGTGCCAGCATCCCCGGGACTTCCTACAATGAGCAGTTCTTC
CASIPGTSYNEQFF
>TRBV7-9|TRBJ2-2|TRBD2|NA
TGTGCCAGCAGCCCCCCCGGGACTAGAGTCACCGGGGAGCTGTTTTTT
CASSPPGTRVTGELFF
>TRBV6-5|TRBJ2-7|NA|once
TGTGCCAGCAGCCACGGGGGCGAGCAGTACTTC
CASSHGGEQYF
>TRBV18|TRBJ2-5|NA|NA
TGTGCCAGCTCACCGTTACAGATAAAAGAGACCCAGTACTTC
CASSPLQIKETQYF
>TRBV9|TRBJ2-3|TRBD2|few
TGTGCCAGCAGCACAAGCGGGGGGACCACAGATACGCAGTATTTT
CASSTSGGTTDTQYF
>TRBV27|TRBJ2-2|NA|NA
TGTGCCAGCAGTAGGATACAGGGTGCGAACACCGGGGAGCTGTTTTTT
CASSRIQGANTGELFF
>TRBV19|TRBJ2-5|TRBD2|NA
TGTGCCAGTAGTATCTCGGCGGGAGGGGCTTGGGAGACCCAGTACTTC
CASSISAGGAWETQYF
>TRBV7-2|TRBJ2-3|TRBD2|NA
TGTGCCAGCAGCGGGGGACTAGCGGGGCTGTGGGCGCAGTATTTT
CASSGGLAGLWAQYF
>TRBV28|TRBJ2-6|NA|NA
TGTGCCAGCAGTCTTGGGACCTCTGGGGCCAACGTCCTGACTTTC
CASSLGTSGANVLTF
>TRBV6-1|TRBJ1-1|NA|NA
TGTGCCAGCAGTTACGGAGCTTTCTTT
CASSYGAFF
>TRBV7-9|TRBJ2-3|TRBD1|NA
TGTGCCAGCAGCCTCGGGACAGGGGGCTTCGAGGGCACAGATACGCAGTATTTT
CASSLGTGGFEGTDTQYF
>TRBV15|TRBJ2-1|NA|medium-sized
TGTGCCACCAGCAGAGAGGGTTTTGAGCAGTTCTTC
CATSREGFEQFF
>TRBV5-1|TRBJ2-5|NA|NA
TGCGCCAGCAGCTTGGCCGGGGGAAGAACGGAGACCCAGTACTTC
CASSLAGGRTETQYF
>TRBV30|TRBJ2-2|NA|medium-sized
TGTGCCTGGACTCTAGGGCTGGCGGGGTCGGGCACCGGGGAGCTGTTTTTT
CAWTLGLAGSGTGELFF
>TRBV29-1|TRBJ2-5|NA|NA
TGCAGCGACAAGGGTCAAGAGACCCAGTACTTC
CSDKGQETQYF
>TRBV7-3|TRBJ2-3|NA|NA
TGTGCCAGCAGCCAGGGGGGATCGCCCACAGATACGCAGTATTTT
CASSQGGSPTDTQYF
>TRBV7-8|TRBJ2-6|NA|NA
TGTGCCAGCAGCTTAGGGCCAGGGGCTGGGGCCAACGTCCTGACTTTC
CASSLGPGAGANVLTF
>TRBV18|TRBJ1-1|NA|few
TGTGCCAGCTCACCACCGGTAGGGTTGAACACTGAAGCTTTCTTT
CASSPPVGLNTEAFF
>TRBV5-8|TRBJ2-7|NA|NA
TGTGCCAGCAGCTTGGGGAGGTGGGGCAGCGCTTACGAGCAGTACTTC
CASSLGRWGSAYEQYF
>TRBV13|TRBJ2-3|NA|NA
TGTGCCAGCAGCCATCGGGTCGGGACTTTCACAGATACGCAGTATTTT
CASSHRVGTFTDTQYF
>TRBV30|TRBJ2-7|TRBD1|NA
TGTGCCCGTATAGGGACAGGGGGCGAGCAGTACTTC
CARIGTGGEQYF
>TRBV7-9|TRBJ1-2|TRBD1|few
TGTGCCAGCAGCCCGGACAGGGGAGTTTTAAGTGGCTACACCTTC
CASSPDRGVLSGYTF
>TRBV7-2|TRBJ2-2|NA|once
TGTGCCAGCAGCTTAGAGGAGGGAGAGACAACGAACACCGGGGAGCTGTTTTTT
CASSLEEGETTNTGELFF
>TRBV12-2|TRBJ2-5|NA|medium-sized
TGTGCAAGTCGCTCTTCCTTATCAGGGAACGAGACCCAGTACTTC
CASRSSLSGNETQYF
>TRBV4-3|TRBJ1-3|NA|NA
TGCGCCAGCAGCTTGAACCCTGGAAACACCATATATTTT
CASSLNPGNTIYF
>TRBV7-6|TRBJ2-1|TRBD1|few
TGTGCCAGCAGCTTCGAACAGGGGACTGAGCAGTTCTTC
CASSFEQGTEQFF
>TRBV7-2|TRBJ1-5|NA|NA
TGTGCCAGCAGCCCAATTGGGGGTCAGGGTAGCAATCAGCCCCAGCATTTT
CASSPIGGQGSNQPQHF
>TRBV4-3|TRBJ2-7|NA|NA
TGCGCCAGCAGCCCGAGCTGGCAGGGGAAGTCCTACGAGCAGTACTTC
CASSPSWQGKSYEQYF
>TRBV19|TRBJ1-6|NA|once
TGTGCCAGTAGTACAATACCGGCGGAGGAGAATTCACCCCTCCACTTT
CASSTIPAEENSPLHF
>TRBV11-2|TRBJ2-1|TRBD2|NA
TGTGCCAGCAGCTCCCTAGCGGGGGGCTCCTACAATGAGCAGTTCTTC
CASSSLAGGSYNEQFF
>TRBV30|TRBJ1-2|NA|NA
TGTGCCTGGAGAGGTACCCCCTATGGCTACACCTTC
CAWRGTPYGYTF
>TRBV6-6|TRBJ1-1|TRBD1|NA
TGTGCCAGCAGTCTATGGGACAGTAACACTGAAGCTTTCTTT
CASSLWDSNTEAFF
>TRBV5-1|TRBJ2-1|NA|NA
TGCGCCAGCAGCTCCACTACCAGCTCCTACAATGAGCAGTTCTTC
CASSSTTSSYNEQFF
>TRBV28|TRBJ2-3|TRBD2|NA
TGTGCCAGCAGTCTCCCTTTACCCCTAGCGGGGGGCACAGATACGCAGTATTTT
CASSLPLPLAGGTDTQYF
>TRBV11-2|TRBJ2-5|NA|few
TGTGCCAGCAGCTTAACAGGGACGGGAGAGACCCAGTACTTC
CASSLTGTGETQYF
>TRBV4-1|TRBJ1-4|NA|NA
TGCGCCAGCAGCACAGCGGGGGAAAAACTGTTTTTT
CASSTAGEKLFF
>TRBV4-3|TRBJ2-2|NA|NA
TGCGCCAGCAGCCAAGAACCGGGGCAGAACACCGGGGAGCTGTTTTTT
CASSQEPGQNTGELFF
>TRBV2|TRBJ1-6|TRBD1|NA
TGTGCCAGCAGCCAGGACAGGGCCTCCTATAATTCACCCCTCCACTTT
CASSQDRASYNSPLHF
>TRBV12-2|TRBJ1-6|NA|NA
TGTGCAAGTCGCTTAGGAACCTCAGGGACTACCAATTCACCCCTCCACTTT
CASRLGTSGTTNSPLHF
>TRBV19|TRBJ2-5|NA|NA
TGTGCCAGTAGTAGTGACGGACTGAGGGAGACCCAGTACTTC
CASSSDGLRETQYF
>TRBV19|TRBJ1-3|NA|NA
TGTGCCAGTAGTAAGTTCAGCTCTGGAAACACCATATATTTT
CASSKFSSGNTIYF